This T cell receptor beta chain stems from a study of identical twins. Study-wide points: Weaker excess sharing between twins was seen in beta out-of-frame sequences.

TCRdb called the 5' RACE reads again in MiXCR, with one record for every CDR3 protein. The repertoire holds about 890,000 distinct CDR3 sequences, with roughly 12% as singletons. In regard to this clonotype: Its cognate antigen is unknown.

The J segment lost 2 bases and the V segment lost 7 bases, leaving 10 bases of the junction unmatched. In germline, CDR1 is SGDLS, CDR2 YYNGEE. The CDR3 extends over 15 amino acids. Another study also made use of these data, one on yellow fever vaccine responses in identical twins.

This chain uses TRBV9 with TRBJ2-7, with TRBD2 identical over 9 bases. Sequencing was carried out using PBMCs. The clonotype comes from a woman aged 18-29 years in good health. In DNA, the CDR3 is TGTGCCAGCGCGGGGGGGCGGGACAGCACCTACGAGCAGTACTTC. It specifies CASAGGRDSTYEQYF.